This paragraph reports one T cell receptor (beta chain). What it binds is unknown. This record comes from a study of T-cell reconstitution after alpha-beta-depleted transplantation in children. The study, taken as a whole, reports: Counts and diversity of T cells one year after transplant came mostly from newly produced T cells. As was reported, about two months after transplant, alpha-beta T cells came from several hundred expanded graft clones. Day-60 TCRbeta diversity that was high in some patients was derived from surviving recipient T cells and thymic progenitors.

The V gene lost 0 bases and the J gene lost 0 bases, with 14 bases spanning the gap. CDR1 LNHDA and CDR2 SQIVND come from the germline V gene (reference sequence). This CDR3 is built from 17 residues. Preparation of the TCRbeta library was carried out with unique molecular identifiers. TCRdb re-called the PCR reads through MiXCR, storing one row per CDR3 protein. This table has 250,000 to 300,000 distinct CDR3 sequences, around 7.1% appearing once. The chain employs TRBV19 and TRBJ1-1; D uncertain. The clonotype comes from a female patient aged 2-10 years who had a stem cell transplant for Fanconi anemia, so the T cells may come from the graft donor. Sequenced material: peripheral blood, taken 360 days after TCRalphabeta/CD19-depleted stem cell transplant. DNA for the CDR3: TGTGCCAGTAGTATAGATCATGGTCGGATCTTGAACACTGAAGCTTTCTTT. Translating it yields CASSIDHGRILNTEAFF.